This passage covers 27 T cell receptor beta chains from one sample sequenced in a study of cytomegalovirus exposure and HLA in healthy donors. In the PCR, 60 Vbeta and 13 Jbeta primers were used. Sequenced by immunoSEQ multiplex PCR; TCRdb stores in-frame clones only, minus some. Among around 140,000 clones listed, approximately 74% were seen once. The sample taken for sequencing was PBMCs. Receptors were obtained from a male donor in good health and CMV-seronegative.

The rearrangement links TRBV5-6 to TRBJ2-3; 9 bases align to TRBD1. V lost 4 bases, J lost 0 bases, and 6 bases stayed unmatched. The CDR3 loop spans 16 amino acids. From germline, CDR1 is SGHDT and CDR2 YYEEEE. The CDR3 is CASSAGTGLSTDTQYF. DNA of the CDR3: TGTGCCAGCAGCGCCGGGACAGGGTTGAGCACAGATACGCAGTATTTT.

The rearrangement uses TRBV7-6 and TRBJ1-5, with 8 bases fitting TRBD1. Germline loops: CDR1 SGHVS, CDR2 FNYEAQ. V dropped 5 bases and J dropped 0; count of bases not matched to a gene: 3. The CDR3 covers 15 residues. This CDR3 reads CASSAGTGSNQPQHF. The CDR3 nucleotides are TGTGCCAGCAGCGCAGGGACAGGTAGCAATCAGCCCCAGCATTTT.

This clone was counted a few times. This CDR3 reads CASSLVTGGYTF. CDR3 coding DNA: TGTGCCAGCAGCTTGGTCACTGGTGGCTACACCTTC. V and J are TRBV5-5 and TRBJ1-2, with D unresolved. Germline lookup yields CDR1 SGHKS and CDR2 YYEKEE (reference sequence). The CDR3 extends over 12 amino acids. V was clipped by 0 bases and J by 7 bases, with 7 bases between them.

The chain combines TRBV30 with TRBJ2-6; D ambiguous. V gave up 3 bases and J gave up 0 bases, with 6 bases separating them. The CDR3 sequence is 14 residues long. Germline V gene data show CDR1 as GTSNPN and CDR2 as SVGIG (reference sequence). Here the CDR3 reads CAWSLSSGANVLTF. DNA of the CDR3: TGTGCCTGGAGCCTTTCCTCTGGGGCCAACGTCCTGACTTTC.

The gene calls are TRBV19 and TRBJ1-5; D call uncertain. The CDR3 extends over 16 amino acids. The germline gives CDR1 LNHDA, CDR2 SQIVND (reference sequence). Trimming took 2 bases from V and 3 from J, leaving 14 bases between them. DNA of the CDR3: TGTGCCAGTAGTATATCGTGGCCAACCCCCAATCAGCCCCAGCATTTT. As protein: CASSISWPTPNQPQHF.

The chain uses TRBV27 and TRBJ2-1, with 7 bases matching TRBD2. The CDR3 extends over 15 amino acids. V lost 9 bases, J lost 3 bases, and 11 bases stayed unmatched. Germline V gene data show CDR1 as MNHEY and CDR2 as SMNVEV (reference sequence). Here the CDR3 reads CASLLAAGNYNEQFF. The CDR3, as DNA: TGTGCCAGTCTCCTGGCAGCGGGAAACTACAATGAGCAGTTCTTC.

The V and J genes are TRBV11-2 and TRBJ1-4; D is unclear. Germline V lookup: CDR1 SGHAT, CDR2 FQNNGV. V was shortened by 5 bases and J by 4 bases, with 14 bases between the two germline ends. The CDR3 runs 15 residues. In DNA form, the CDR3 reads TGTGCCAGCAGCCCCCGCCAGGATTTTAATGAAAAACTGTTTTTT. This sequence encodes CASSPRQDFNEKLFF. Drawing the rest from reference TRBV11-2 and TRBJ1-4, the complete variable domain is EAGVAQSPRYKIIEKRQSVAFWCNPISGHATLYWYQQILGQGPKLLIQFQNNGVVDDSQLPKDRFSAERLKGVDSTLKIQPAKLEDSAVYLCASSPRQDFNEKLFFGSGTQLSVL.

A note on this clone: This sample includes further DNA sequences coding for the same CDR3. This sequence joins TRBV28 and TRBJ1-2; tentatively, D is TRBD1 (6 bases). The CDR3 contains 15 residues. V gave up 1 base and J gave up 2 bases, with 11 bases separating them. The V gene's germline CDR1 is MDHEN and CDR2 SYDVKM. CDR3 nucleotides: TGTGCCAGCAGTTTATCCCCGGACAGAAACTATGGCTACACCTTC. Translated, it gives CASSLSPDRNYGYTF.

This clone was picked up a small number of times. This sequence joins TRBV5-1 and TRBJ2-7; 9 nucleotides align to TRBD1. Looked up from germline, CDR1 is SGHRS and CDR2 is YFSETQ. CDR3 size: 15 residues. The junction had 7 bases not matched to a gene; V was cut back by 1 base and J by 5 bases. CDR3 protein: CASSLQTGGRDEQYF. CDR3 nucleotide sequence: TGCGCCAGCAGCTTGCAAACAGGGGGCAGGGACGAGCAGTACTTC.

V and J are TRBV4-2 and TRBJ2-7; 8 nucleotides align to TRBD2. CDR1 is LGHNA and CDR2 is YNFKEQ in the germline V gene. The junction had 6 bases not matched to a gene; V was cut back by 1 base and J by 1 base. The CDR3 sequence is 16 residues long. The CDR3 DNA reads TGTGCCAGCAGCCAAGTGTCCCGGGGGGGATCCTACGAGCAGTACTTC. The encoded protein is CASSQVSRGGSYEQYF.

This chain links TRBV7-9 with TRBJ1-1; D not certain. CDR3 length equals 16 residues. The germline V gene has CDR1 SEHNR and CDR2 FQNEAQ (reference sequence). Between the trimmed V and J ends, which lost 1 base and 5 bases, there was a span of 17 bases. This CDR3 reads CASSLGGARARTEAFF. DNA for the CDR3: TGTGCCAGCAGCTTAGGTGGTGCGAGGGCGCGTACTGAAGCTTTCTTT.

The chain has TRBV19 and TRBJ2-5, with 9 bases that match TRBD1. V lost 5 bases and J lost 5; bases outside the gene matches: 9. The CDR3 spans 15 residues. CDR1 and CDR2 from the germline V gene are LNHDA and SQIVND (reference sequence). Written as DNA, the CDR3 is TGTGCCAGTAGTGCCCGAACAGGGGGCGCGGAGACCCAGTACTTC. Translation: CASSARTGGAETQYF.

The J gene is TRBJ1-1, the V gene TRBV4-3; D gene uncertain. The CDR3 length is 15 residues. The germline V gene encodes CDR1 LGHNA and CDR2 YSLEER. Between the trimmed V and J ends, which lost 4 bases and 7 bases, there was a span of 19 bases. Here the CDR3 reads CASSPTGAVKIEAFF. CDR3 DNA: TGCGCCAGCAGCCCTACCGGTGCGGTCAAGATTGAAGCTTTCTTT.

J is TRBJ2-3 and V is TRBV28; 9 nucleotides align to TRBD1. J was trimmed by 2 bases and V by 6 bases; bases with no gene match: 6. Germline values: CDR1 MDHEN, CDR2 SYDVKM. The CDR3 extends over 15 amino acids. The CDR3 loop reads CASRGDRGITDTQYF. Written as DNA, the CDR3 is TGTGCCAGCAGGGGAGACAGGGGGATCACAGATACGCAGTATTTT.

This chain uses TRBV5-6 with TRBJ1-6; D not resolved. Germline CDR1 is SGHDT and CDR2 is YYEEEE. V was trimmed by 0 bases and J by 0 bases, leaving 10 bases between them. CDR3 length: 17 residues. The CDR3 DNA reads TGTGCCAGCAGCTTGGCGGGGATGAGCTCCTATAATTCACCCCTCCACTTT. Encoded protein: CASSLAGMSSYNSPLHF.

This chain links TRBV7-2 with TRBJ1-4; TRBD1 is a possible D gene (6 bases). From germline, CDR1 is SGHTA and CDR2 FQGNSA. CDR3 length equals 17 residues. The germline V and J ends were trimmed by 2 bases and 1 base, with 14 bases remaining between them. The CDR3 DNA sequence: TGTGCCAGCAGCTTATCGATCAGGGGCATAACTAATGAAAAACTGTTTTTT. Translating gives CASSLSIRGITNEKLFF.

The V and J genes are TRBV27 and TRBJ1-6, with 7 positions matching TRBD1. The ends lost 9 bases at V and 0 bases at J; junction bases unmatched: 2. The CDR3 has 14 amino acids. The germline V gene encodes CDR1 MNHEY and CDR2 SMNVEV (reference sequence). The CDR3 spells CASRDSSYNSPLHF. The CDR3 DNA reads as TGTGCCAGTCGGGACAGCTCCTATAATTCACCCCTCCACTTT.

V is TRBV7-2 and J is TRBJ2-3, with TRBD2 as a possible D gene (6 bases). Germline V gene sequence: CDR1 SGHTA, CDR2 FQGNSA. Trimming took off 7 bases at V and 1 base at J, with 18 bases between the two ends. This CDR3 is 16 amino acids long. The CDR3 coding sequence is TGTGCCAGCACCATCGGGGGAGGTAGCGGCACAGATACGCAGTATTTT. This codes for CASTIGGGSGTDTQYF.

The chain links TRBV7-3 to TRBJ2-7; weak D call: TRBD1 (6 bases). Germline V gives CDR1 SGHTA, CDR2 FQGTGA. This CDR3 is 15 amino acids long. The V end was cut by 5 bases, the J end by 4 bases, with 18 bases between. CDR3 sequence: CASSLAGQGRYEQYF. Here the CDR3 DNA reads TGTGCCAGCAGCCTTGCTGGGCAGGGGCGTTACGAGCAGTACTTC.

Only a few counts were recorded for this clone. V is TRBV28 and J is TRBJ1-5; TRBD1 agrees at 7 bases. With 3 bases clipped from V and 2 bases from J, the junction kept 4 bases outside the gene matches. The CDR3 sequence is 15 residues long. Germline CDR1 MDHEN, CDR2 SYDVKM. The CDR3 DNA is TGTGCCAGCAGTTTCTCCGGGACAGGCAATCAGCCCCAGCATTTT. This sequence encodes CASSFSGTGNQPQHF.

About this clone itself: Other nucleotide sequences from this sample produce the same CDR3. The genes are TRBV5-1 and TRBJ1-2; unclear D gene. Germline assignment: CDR1 SGHRS and CDR2 YFSETQ. Trimming pared 0 bases from V and 4 bases from J, leaving 7 bases between. The CDR3 loop spans 13 amino acids. The CDR3 DNA reads as TGCGCCAGCAGCTTGGGGCCTGTCTATGGCTACACCTTC. As protein: CASSLGPVYGYTF.

The chain links TRBV6-6 to TRBJ2-5; a weak D match, TRBD1 (5 bases). The CDR3 has 12 residues. Germline lookup yields CDR1 MNHNY and CDR2 SVGAGI (reference sequence). V was pared by 6 bases and J by 4 bases, with 9 bases between. The CDR3 coding sequence is TGTGCCAGCAGAGCAGGGCGAGAGACCCAGTACTTC. Amino acid sequence: CASRAGRETQYF.

The J gene is TRBJ1-2, the V gene TRBV19, with D maybe TRBD1 (5 bases). The CDR3 runs to 15 residues. The germline CDR1 and CDR2 sequences are LNHDA and SQIVND (reference sequence). The V gene lost 9 bases and the J gene lost 0 bases, with 17 bases spanning the gap. The CDR3 nucleotides read TGTGCCAGCCTCTACCGCGGGGGGGCTAACTATGGCTACACCTTC. This encodes CASLYRGGANYGYTF.

This clone was seen more than once but under ten times. The chain uses TRBV4-3 and TRBJ1-1; 10 nucleotides match TRBD1. From germline, CDR1 is LGHNA and CDR2 YSLEER. This CDR3 has 15 amino acids. Trimming took 1 base from V and 4 from J; bases not matched to a gene: 3. CDR3: CASSQGQGAPTEAFF. In nucleotides, the CDR3 is TGCGCCAGCAGCCAAGGACAGGGGGCGCCCACTGAAGCTTTCTTT.

The V gene is TRBV9, the J gene TRBJ2-7; 10 bases match TRBD1. The CDR3 consists of 14 residues. Germline CDR1 SGDLS, CDR2 YYNGEE. The V gene end was trimmed by 0 bases and the J gene end by 4 bases; junction bases not matched to a gene: 1. The CDR3 loop is CASSVGQGAYEQYF. CDR3 DNA: TGTGCCAGCAGCGTAGGACAGGGGGCGTACGAGCAGTACTTC. Variable domain in full (rest from reference TRBV9 and TRBJ2-7): DSGVTQTPKHLITATGQRVTLRCSPRSGDLSVYWYQQSLDQGLQFLIQYYNGEERAKGNILERFSAQQFPDLHSELNLSSLELGDSALYFCASSVGQGAYEQYFGPGTRLTVT.

The chain is built from TRBV29-1 and TRBJ2-5; 11 bases fit TRBD2. The length of the CDR3 is 13 residues. J was trimmed by 5 bases and V by 5 bases; bases with no gene match: 4. The germline CDR1 and CDR2 sequences are SQVTM and ANQGSEA. In DNA form, the CDR3 reads TGCAGCGTTATAGCGGGAGGGGGGGAGACCCAGTACTTC. As protein: CSVIAGGGETQYF.

The chain couples TRBV29-1 to TRBJ2-1; D remains unclear. The ends were cut back, 1 base at V and 8 bases at J, with 6 bases in the middle. The germline V gene encodes CDR1 SQVTM and CDR2 ANQGSEA. The CDR3 extends over 11 amino acids. The CDR3 DNA follows: TGCAGCGTTGAAGCAGTTGATGAGCAGTTCTTC. Protein sequence: CSVEAVDEQFF.